This TCR beta chain stems from a study of T cell responses to AZD1222 COVID-19 vaccine. Study-level findings and limits: Clonal diversity was possibly underestimated, and white British individuals and females predominated among donors. Spike was spanned by vaccine-associated CD4 TCRs, with dominance at 160-218 and 743-854.

Concerning this clone: No antigen is known for it.

The CDR3 runs to 11 residues. Sequenced by immunoSEQ multiplex PCR; TCRdb stores in-frame clones only, minus some. This table has about 140,000 clones, 80% to 90% appearing once. The receptor's source is an adult in good health. This chain joins TRBV12-2 and TRBJ2-7; the table names TRBD2, a call not compared with the DNA. TRBV12-2 is assigned pseudogene status. The specimen comprised peripheral blood, sampled on day 0 of AZD1222 vaccination. The CDR3 loop is CASPGVWEQYF. DNA of the CDR3: TGTGCAAGTCCCGGGGTTTGGGAGCAGTACTTC.